This note documents a single T cell receptor (beta chain) sequence. The target antigen is unknown. The data were taken from a study of blood T cells in healthy people across ages. Overall study context: In model experiments, template switching was able to capture about one barcoded beta molecule for every two T cells that were present. The study, taken as a whole, reports: Unknown donor CMV status possibly confounded expanded clonotype changes.

CDR1 MNHEY and CDR2 SVGAGI come from the germline V gene. The CDR3 contains 15 residues. The J segment lost 5 bases and the V segment lost 11 bases, leaving 18 bases of the junction unmatched. The authors ran a second PCR of roughly 7 to 11 cycles using a sample-barcoded 5' primer and a J-beta primer mix. Researchers report that each sample yielded at least 2.5 million CDR3-containing paired-end reads. TCRdb processed the 5' RACE reads anew with MiXCR; each CDR3 protein has one entry. The table shows roughly 2 million distinct CDR3 sequences, with roughly 50% occurring only once. The sample comprised blood. The sequence was obtained from a woman aged 40-49 years in good health. V is TRBV6-5 and J is TRBJ2-7, with TRBD2 matching 7 bases. The CDR3 sequence: CACNGLAGGENEQYF. The CDR3 DNA reads as TGTGCCTGCAATGGGCTGGCTGGGGGGGAAAACGAGCAGTACTTC.